This TCR beta chain was recovered during a study of CD8+ T cells in alopecia areata. General study points: Higher clonality and more expanded CD8+ clones appeared in lesional than normal scalp.

Of note for this clone: Its antigen is as yet unknown.

Germline loops: CDR1 MGHDK, CDR2 SYGVNS. The CDR3 consists of 14 residues. V shed 0 bases and J shed 5 bases, with 10 bases lying between them. As for treatment: oral pan-JAK inhibitor, 5-10 mg twice daily. RNA extraction and reverse transcription yielded cDNA as sequencing template. Profiling relied on immunoSEQ multiplex PCR, and the TCRdb table lists in-frame clones only, not all of them. The sample records roughly 200,000 clones, less than 70% being singletons. The receptor comes from a human donor with alopecia areata. Material: CD8+ T cells sorted from blood, obtained at week 24, from a patient treated with tofacitinib. The genes are TRBV25-1 and TRBJ1-1, with TRBD1 as a possible D gene (5 bases). This chain's CDR3 is CASSEYRGGTEAFF. The CDR3 DNA reads as TGTGCCAGCAGTGAATATCGGGGCGGGACTGAAGCTTTCTTT.